A selection of T cell receptor beta chains follows, all from one sample in a study of blood T cell repertoires in COVID-19. TCRdb's copy holds only in-frame clones and misses some; the assay was immunoSEQ multiplex PCR. The sample holds over 200,000 clones, 80% to 90% seen once. The sample was peripheral blood. All receptors come from a man aged 35 to 55 who had recovered from COVID-19. Both conserved end residues are part of each CDR3. The D gene is left open where the match is weak.

v_gene	d_gene	j_gene	CDR3aa
TRBV2	TRBD1	TRBJ1-2	CASSEARTGSGYTF
TRBV7-9	NA	TRBJ1-2	CASSPPGGNYGYTF
TRBV2	TRBD2	TRBJ2-2	CASSFRLAGSNTGELFF
TRBV2	NA	TRBJ1-1	CASRGGRGTEAFF
TRBV2	TRBD1	TRBJ1-2	CASSGRTGADGYTF
TRBV7-7	NA	TRBJ2-2	CASSLISAGELFF
TRBV10-3	TRBD1	TRBJ1-1	CAISDGTGIDTEAFF
TRBV5-8	TRBD2	TRBJ2-3	CASSLAGAGGVDTQYF
TRBV27	NA	TRBJ2-7	CASSLSRGTVRWEQYF
TRBV7-2	NA	TRBJ2-7	CASSLESSTKYF
TRBV30	TRBD1	TRBJ1-1	CAWGGQANTEAFF
TRBV3-1/TRBV3-2	NA	TRBJ1-3	CASSQDHGGSGNTIYF
TRBV2	TRBD1	TRBJ2-7	CASSPRDRGGYEQYF
TRBV29-1	TRBD2	TRBJ2-1	CSLRRGGVYNEQFF
TRBV28	NA	TRBJ1-3	CASSLIWGPGNTIYF
TRBV10-2	TRBD1	TRBJ1-2	CASSANQGQGRDGYTF
TRBV15	TRBD2	TRBJ2-1	CATSRDRGLAGYNEQFF